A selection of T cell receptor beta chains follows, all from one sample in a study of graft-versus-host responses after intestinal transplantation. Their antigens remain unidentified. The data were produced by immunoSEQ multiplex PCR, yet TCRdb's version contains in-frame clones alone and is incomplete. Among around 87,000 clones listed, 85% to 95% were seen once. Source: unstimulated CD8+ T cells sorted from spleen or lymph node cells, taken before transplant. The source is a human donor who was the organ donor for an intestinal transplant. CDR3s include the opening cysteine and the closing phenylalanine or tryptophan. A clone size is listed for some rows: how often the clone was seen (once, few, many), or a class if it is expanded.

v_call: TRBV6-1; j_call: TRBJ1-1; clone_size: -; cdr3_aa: CASSVAGTEFEAFF
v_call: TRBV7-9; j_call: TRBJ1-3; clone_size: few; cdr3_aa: CASSLGSTPDNSGNTIYF
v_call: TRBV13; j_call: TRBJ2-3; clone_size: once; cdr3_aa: CASSTGALATDTQYF
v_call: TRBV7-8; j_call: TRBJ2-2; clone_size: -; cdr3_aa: CASSLTLVNTGELFF
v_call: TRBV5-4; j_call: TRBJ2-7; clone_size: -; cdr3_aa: CASSLVGRDPGEQYF
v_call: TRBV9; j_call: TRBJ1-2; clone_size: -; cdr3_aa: CASQRGGTDGYTF
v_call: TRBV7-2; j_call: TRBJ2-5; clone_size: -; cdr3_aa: CASSFDRGGETQYF
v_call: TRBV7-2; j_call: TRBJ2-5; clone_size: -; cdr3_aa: CASRPLDRLQETQYF
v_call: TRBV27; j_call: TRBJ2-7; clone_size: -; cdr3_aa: CASSPGIGSSYEQYF
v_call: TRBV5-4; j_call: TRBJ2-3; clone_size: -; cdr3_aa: CASSLGGGSYGSDTQYF
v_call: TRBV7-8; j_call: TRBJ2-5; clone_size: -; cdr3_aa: CASSLVRVEDRAQETQYF
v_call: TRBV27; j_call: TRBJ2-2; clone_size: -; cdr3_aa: CASSPVNTGELFF
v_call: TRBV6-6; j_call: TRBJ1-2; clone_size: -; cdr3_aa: CASSPNEHGYTF
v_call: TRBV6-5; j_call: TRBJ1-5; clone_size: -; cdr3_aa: CASSVLTGGGQPQHF
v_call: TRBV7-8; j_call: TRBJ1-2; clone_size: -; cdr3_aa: CASSLELRTIYGYTF
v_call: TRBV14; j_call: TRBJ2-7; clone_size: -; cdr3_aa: CASSPWGQGHEQYF
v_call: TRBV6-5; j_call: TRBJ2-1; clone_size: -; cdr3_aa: CASSYSSSGGGEQFF
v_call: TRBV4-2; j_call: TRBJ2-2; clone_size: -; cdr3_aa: CASSQSDRGLGTGELFF
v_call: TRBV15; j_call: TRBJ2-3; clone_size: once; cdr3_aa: CATSRLEVAGTDTQYF
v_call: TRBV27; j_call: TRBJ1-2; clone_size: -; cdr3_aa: CASSLQGNYGYTF
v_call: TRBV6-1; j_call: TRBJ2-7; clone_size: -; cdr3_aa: CASRERQGAYEQYF
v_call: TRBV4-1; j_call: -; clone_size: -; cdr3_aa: CASSPRGTYEQYF
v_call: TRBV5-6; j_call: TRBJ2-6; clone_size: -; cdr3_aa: CASSLLSGGAGANVLTF
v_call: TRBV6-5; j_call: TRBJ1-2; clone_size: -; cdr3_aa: CASSMTGAIYGYTF
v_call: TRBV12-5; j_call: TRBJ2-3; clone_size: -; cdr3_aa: CASGSGQGLDTQYF
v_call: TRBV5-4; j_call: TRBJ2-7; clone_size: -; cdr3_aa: CASSSGTSGGAYEQYF
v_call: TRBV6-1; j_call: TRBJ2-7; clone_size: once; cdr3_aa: CASSELTGHEQYF
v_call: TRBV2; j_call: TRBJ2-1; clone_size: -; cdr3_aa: CASSDPSYSIYNEQFF
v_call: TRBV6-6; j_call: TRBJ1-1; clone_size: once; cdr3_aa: CASSYSGQAFF
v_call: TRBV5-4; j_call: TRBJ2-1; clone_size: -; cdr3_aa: CASSFEGNEQFF
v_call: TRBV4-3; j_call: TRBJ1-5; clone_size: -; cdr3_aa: CASSQERTYSNQPQHF
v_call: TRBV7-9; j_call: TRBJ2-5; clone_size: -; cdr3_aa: CASSLPGMVTQYF
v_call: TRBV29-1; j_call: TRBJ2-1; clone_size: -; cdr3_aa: CSVEDLGDEQFF
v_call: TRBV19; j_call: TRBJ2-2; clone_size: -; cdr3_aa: CASSLQGSTGELFF
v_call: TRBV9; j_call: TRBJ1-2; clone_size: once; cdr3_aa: CASSVGGDDYGYTF
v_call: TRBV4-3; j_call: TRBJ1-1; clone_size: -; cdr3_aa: CASSQERDSRMNTEAFF
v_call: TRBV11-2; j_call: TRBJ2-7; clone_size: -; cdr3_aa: CASSLDQGYYEQYF
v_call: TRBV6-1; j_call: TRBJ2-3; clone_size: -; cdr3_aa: CASTGLAGGQHTQYF
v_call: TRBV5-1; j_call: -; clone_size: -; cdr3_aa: CASSLGQGHYEQYF
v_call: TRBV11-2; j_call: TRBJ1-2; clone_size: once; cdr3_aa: CASSSGGANYGYTF
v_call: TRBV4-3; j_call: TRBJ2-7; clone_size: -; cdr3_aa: CASSQANRVYEQYF
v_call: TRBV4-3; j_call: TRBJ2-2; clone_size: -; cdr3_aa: CASSRRRDTGELFF
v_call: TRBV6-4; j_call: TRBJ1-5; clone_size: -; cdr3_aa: CASSGETGTGPTYSNQPQHF
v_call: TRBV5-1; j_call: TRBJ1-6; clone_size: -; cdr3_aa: CASSLGTGHNSPLHF
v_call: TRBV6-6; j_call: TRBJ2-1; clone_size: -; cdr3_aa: CASSYRGGGPYNEQFF
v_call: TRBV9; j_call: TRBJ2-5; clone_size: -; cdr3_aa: CASSPRDYMRETQYF
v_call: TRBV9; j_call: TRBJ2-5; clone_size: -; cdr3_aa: CASSRGGQETQYF
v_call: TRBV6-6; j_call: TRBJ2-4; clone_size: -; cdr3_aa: CASRHREAKNIQYF
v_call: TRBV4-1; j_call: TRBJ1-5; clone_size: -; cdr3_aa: CASSQEFLNQPQHF
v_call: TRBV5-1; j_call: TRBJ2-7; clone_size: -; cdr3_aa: CASSLGLEQYF
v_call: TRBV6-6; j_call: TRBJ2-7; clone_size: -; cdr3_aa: CASSNDRGAPREQYF
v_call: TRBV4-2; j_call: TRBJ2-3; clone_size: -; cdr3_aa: CASSARSSDTQYF
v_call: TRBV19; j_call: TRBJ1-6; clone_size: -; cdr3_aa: CASTRDRGTSRPLHF